This T cell receptor beta chain was observed in a study of identical twins. Broader study findings: Twins shared out-of-frame alpha sequences with excess low generation probability. Reduced insertions were recorded for abundant cord blood beta clonotypes, with no such pattern in memory repertoires.

A universal primer site arose from template switching, and cDNA bore unique molecular identifiers. MiXCR was run by TCRdb on the 5' RACE reads, yielding one entry per CDR3 protein. The profile shows over 200,000 distinct CDR3 sequences, under 12% of them singletons. This clonotype has at least ten counts. Its antigen is not known. No donor was unhealthy or non-Caucasian. J lost 13 bases, V lost 2 bases, and 4 bases had no gene match. There are 12 residues in the CDR3. Germline CDR1 reads MNHEY; CDR2 reads SMNVEV (reference sequence). The source is a man in his fifties in good health. The V call is TRBV27, the J call TRBJ2-1, with 8 positions matching TRBD2. Sequenced sample: memory T cells sorted from blood. CDR3 nucleotide sequence: TGTGCCAGCAGTTTAACGGGGGGGGGCCAGTTCTTC. This sequence encodes CASSLTGGGQFF.